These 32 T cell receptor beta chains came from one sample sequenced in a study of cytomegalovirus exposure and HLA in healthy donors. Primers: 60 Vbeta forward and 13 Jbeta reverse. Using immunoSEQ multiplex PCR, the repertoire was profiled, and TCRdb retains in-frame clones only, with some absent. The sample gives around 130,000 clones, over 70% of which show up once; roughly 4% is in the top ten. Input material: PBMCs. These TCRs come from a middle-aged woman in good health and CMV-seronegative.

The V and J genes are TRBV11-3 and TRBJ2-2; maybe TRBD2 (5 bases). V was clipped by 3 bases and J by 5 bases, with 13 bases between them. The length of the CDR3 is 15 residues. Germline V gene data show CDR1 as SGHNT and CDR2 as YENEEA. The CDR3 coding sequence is TGTGCCAGCAGCTTCGACGCCAGGAGGACCGGGGAGCTGTTTTTT. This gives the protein CASSFDARRTGELFF.

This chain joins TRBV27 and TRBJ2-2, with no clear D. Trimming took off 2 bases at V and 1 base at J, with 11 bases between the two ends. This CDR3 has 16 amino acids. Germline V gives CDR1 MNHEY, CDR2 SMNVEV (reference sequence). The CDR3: CASSLRGWRNTGELFF. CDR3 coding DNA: TGTGCCAGCAGTTTACGAGGTTGGCGGAACACCGGGGAGCTGTTTTTT.

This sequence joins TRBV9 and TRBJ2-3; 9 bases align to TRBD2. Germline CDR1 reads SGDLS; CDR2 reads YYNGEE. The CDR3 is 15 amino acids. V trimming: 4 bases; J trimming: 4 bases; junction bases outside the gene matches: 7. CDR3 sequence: CASSPPGGGADTQYF. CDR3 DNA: TGTGCCAGCAGCCCCCCGGGCGGGGGGGCAGATACGCAGTATTTT.

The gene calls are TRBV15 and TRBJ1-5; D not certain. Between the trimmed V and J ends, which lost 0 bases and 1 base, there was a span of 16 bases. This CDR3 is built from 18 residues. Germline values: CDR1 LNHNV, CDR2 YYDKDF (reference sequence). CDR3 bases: TGTGCCACCAGCAGAGATGGAGGGCTGGGATCCAGCAATCAGCCCCAGCATTTT. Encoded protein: CATSRDGGLGSSNQPQHF.

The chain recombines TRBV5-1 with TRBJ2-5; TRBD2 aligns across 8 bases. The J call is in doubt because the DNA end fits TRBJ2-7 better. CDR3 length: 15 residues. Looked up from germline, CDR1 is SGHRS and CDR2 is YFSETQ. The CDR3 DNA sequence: TGCGCCAGCAGCTTGGAATTAGCGGGAAGCGACGAGCAGTACTTC. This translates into CASSLELAGSDEQYF.

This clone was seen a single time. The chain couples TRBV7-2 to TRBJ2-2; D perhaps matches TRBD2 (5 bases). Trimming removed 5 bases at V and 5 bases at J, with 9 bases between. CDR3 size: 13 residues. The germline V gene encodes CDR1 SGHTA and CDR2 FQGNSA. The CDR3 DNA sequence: TGTGCCAGCAGCATCGGGGAGACCGGGGAGCTGTTTTTT. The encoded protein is CASSIGETGELFF.

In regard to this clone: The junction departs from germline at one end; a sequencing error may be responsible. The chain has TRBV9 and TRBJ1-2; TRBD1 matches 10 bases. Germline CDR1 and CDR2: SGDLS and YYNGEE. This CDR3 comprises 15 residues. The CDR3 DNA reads TGTACCAGCAGCGTGTGGGACAGGGGTTCCTATGGCTACACCTTC. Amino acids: CTSSVWDRGSYGYTF.

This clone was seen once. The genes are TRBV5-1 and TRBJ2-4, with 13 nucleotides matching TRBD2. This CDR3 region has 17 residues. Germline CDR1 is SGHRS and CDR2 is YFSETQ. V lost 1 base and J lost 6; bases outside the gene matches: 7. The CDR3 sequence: CASSLRGLAGSGNIQYF. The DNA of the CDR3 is TGCGCCAGCAGCTTGAGGGGACTAGCGGGATCGGGAAACATTCAGTACTTC.

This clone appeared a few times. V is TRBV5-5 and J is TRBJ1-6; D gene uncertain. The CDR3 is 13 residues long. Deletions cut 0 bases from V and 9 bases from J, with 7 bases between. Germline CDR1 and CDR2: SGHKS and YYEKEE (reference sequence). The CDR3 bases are TGTGCCAGCAGCTTGGTAGGAGCTTCACCCCTCCACTTT. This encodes CASSLVGASPLHF.

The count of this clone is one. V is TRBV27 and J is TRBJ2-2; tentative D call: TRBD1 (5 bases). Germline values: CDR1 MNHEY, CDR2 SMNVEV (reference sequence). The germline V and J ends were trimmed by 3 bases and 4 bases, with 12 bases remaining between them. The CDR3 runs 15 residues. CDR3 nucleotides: TGTGCCAGCAGTTTTCGAGGCAGGGCCACCGGGGAGCTGTTTTTT. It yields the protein CASSFRGRATGELFF.

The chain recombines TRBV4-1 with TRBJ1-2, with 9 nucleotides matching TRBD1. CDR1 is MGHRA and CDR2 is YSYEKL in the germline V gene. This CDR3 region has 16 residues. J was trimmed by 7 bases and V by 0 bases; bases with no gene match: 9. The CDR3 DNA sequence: TGCGCCAGCAGCCAAGATCCCGGGACAGGGACCGGTGGCTACACCTTC. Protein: CASSQDPGTGTGGYTF.

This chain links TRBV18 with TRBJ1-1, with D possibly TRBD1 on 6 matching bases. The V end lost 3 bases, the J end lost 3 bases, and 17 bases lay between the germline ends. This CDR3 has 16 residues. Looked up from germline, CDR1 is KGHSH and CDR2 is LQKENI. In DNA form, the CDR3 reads TGTGCCAGCTCACCTGAGGAAGGGGGTTGGTACACTGAAGCTTTCTTT. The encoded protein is CASSPEEGGWYTEAFF.

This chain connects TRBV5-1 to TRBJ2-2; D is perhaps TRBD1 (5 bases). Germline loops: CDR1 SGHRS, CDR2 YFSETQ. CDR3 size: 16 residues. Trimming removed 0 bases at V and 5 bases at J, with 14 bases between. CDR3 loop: CASSLGAREWTGELFF. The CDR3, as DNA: TGCGCCAGCAGCTTGGGAGCCAGGGAATGGACCGGGGAGCTGTTTTTT. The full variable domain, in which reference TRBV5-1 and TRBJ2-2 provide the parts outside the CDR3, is KAGVTQTPRYLIKTRGQQVTLSCSPISGHRSVSWYQQTPGQGLQFLFEYFSETQRNKGNFPGRFSGRQFSNSRSEMNVSTLELGDSALYLCASSLGAREWTGELFFGEGSRLTVL.

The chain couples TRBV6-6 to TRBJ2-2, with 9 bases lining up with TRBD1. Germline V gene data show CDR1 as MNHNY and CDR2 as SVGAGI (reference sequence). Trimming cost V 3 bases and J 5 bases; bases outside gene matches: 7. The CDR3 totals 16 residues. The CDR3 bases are TGTGCCAGCAGTTATCCCCGGACAGGGGAAACCGGGGAGCTGTTTTTT. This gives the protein CASSYPRTGETGELFF.

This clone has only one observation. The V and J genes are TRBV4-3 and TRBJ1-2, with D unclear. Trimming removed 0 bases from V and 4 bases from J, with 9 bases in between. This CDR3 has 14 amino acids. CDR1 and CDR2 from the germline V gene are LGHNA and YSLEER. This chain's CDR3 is CASSQDTSRYGYTF. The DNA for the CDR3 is TGCGCCAGCAGCCAAGACACATCTCGCTATGGCTACACCTTC.

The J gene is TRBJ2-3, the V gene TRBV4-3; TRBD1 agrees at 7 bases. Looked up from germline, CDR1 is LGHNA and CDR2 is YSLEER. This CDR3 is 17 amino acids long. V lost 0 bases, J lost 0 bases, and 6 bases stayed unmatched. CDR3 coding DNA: TGCGCCAGCAGCCAAGACCCCCGGGACAGCAGCACAGATACGCAGTATTTT. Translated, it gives CASSQDPRDSSTDTQYF.

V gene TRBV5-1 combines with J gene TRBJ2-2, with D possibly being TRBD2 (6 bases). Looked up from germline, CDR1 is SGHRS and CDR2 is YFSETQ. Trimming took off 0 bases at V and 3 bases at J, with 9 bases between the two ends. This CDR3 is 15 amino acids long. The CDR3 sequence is CASSLEWGDTGELFF. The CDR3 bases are TGCGCCAGCAGCTTGGAATGGGGGGACACCGGGGAGCTGTTTTTT.

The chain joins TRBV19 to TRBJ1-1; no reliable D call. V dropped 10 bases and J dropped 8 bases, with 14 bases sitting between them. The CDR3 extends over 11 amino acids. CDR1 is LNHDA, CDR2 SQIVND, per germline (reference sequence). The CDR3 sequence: CATSWGGEAFF. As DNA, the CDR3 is TGTGCCACCTCCTGGGGAGGGGAAGCTTTCTTT. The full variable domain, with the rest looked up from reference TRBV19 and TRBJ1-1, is DGGITQSPKYLFRKEGQNVTLSCEQNLNHDAMYWYRQDPGQGLRLIYYSQIVNDFQKGDIAEGYSVSREKKESFPLTVTSAQKNPTAFYLCATSWGGEAFFGQGTRLTVV.

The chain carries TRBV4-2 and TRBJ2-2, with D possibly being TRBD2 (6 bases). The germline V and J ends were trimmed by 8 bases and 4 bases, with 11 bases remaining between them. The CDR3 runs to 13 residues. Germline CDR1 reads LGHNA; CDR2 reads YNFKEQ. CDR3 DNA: TGTGCCAGCCTCTCGCGGGGCACCGGGGAGCTGTTTTTT. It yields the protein CASLSRGTGELFF.

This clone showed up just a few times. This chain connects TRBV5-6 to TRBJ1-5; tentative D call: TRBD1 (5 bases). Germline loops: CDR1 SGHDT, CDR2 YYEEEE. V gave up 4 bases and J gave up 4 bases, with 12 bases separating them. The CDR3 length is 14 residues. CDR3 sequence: CASSAGRRNQPQHF. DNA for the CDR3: TGTGCCAGCAGCGCAGGGAGGCGGAATCAGCCCCAGCATTTT.

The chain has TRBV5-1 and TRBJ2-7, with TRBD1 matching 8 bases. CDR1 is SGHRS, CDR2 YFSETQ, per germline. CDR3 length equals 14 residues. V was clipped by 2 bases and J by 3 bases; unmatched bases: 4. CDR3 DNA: TGCGCCAGCAGCTTACAGGGGGTGAACTACGAGCAGTACTTC. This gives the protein CASSLQGVNYEQYF.

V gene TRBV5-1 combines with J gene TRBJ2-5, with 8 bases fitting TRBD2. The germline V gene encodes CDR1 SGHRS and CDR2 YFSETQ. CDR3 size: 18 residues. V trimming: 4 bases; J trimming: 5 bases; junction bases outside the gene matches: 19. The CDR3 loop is CASSRTLSREAPGETQYF. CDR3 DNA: TGCGCCAGCAGCCGAACTCTATCGCGGGAGGCCCCCGGGGAGACCCAGTACTTC.

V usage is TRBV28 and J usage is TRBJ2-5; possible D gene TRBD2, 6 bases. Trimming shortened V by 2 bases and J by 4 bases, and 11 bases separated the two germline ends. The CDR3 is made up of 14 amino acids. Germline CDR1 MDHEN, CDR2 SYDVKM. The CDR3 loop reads CASSLVGGRETQYF. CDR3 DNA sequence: TGTGCCAGCAGTTTAGTGGGGGGAAGAGAGACCCAGTACTTC.

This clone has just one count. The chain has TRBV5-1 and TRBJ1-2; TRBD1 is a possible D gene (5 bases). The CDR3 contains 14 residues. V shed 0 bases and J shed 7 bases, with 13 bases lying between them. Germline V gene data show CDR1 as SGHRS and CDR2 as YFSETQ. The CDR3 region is CASSLVGGERGYTF. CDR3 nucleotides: TGCGCCAGCAGCTTGGTGGGAGGGGAGCGTGGCTACACCTTC.

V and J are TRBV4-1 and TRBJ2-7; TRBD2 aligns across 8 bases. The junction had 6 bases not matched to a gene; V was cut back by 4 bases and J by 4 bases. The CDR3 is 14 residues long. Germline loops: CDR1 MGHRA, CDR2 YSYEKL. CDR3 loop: CASSPRTGGYEQYF. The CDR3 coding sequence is TGCGCCAGCAGCCCCCGGACGGGAGGGTACGAGCAGTACTTC.

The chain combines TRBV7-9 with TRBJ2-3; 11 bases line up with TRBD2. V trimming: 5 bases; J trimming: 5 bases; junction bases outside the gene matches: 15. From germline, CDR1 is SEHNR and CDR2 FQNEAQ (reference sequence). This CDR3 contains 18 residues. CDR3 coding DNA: TGTGCCAGCAGCCTATTCGAGATTCGCCTAGCGGGAGGAGATACGCAGTATTTT. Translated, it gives CASSLFEIRLAGGDTQYF.

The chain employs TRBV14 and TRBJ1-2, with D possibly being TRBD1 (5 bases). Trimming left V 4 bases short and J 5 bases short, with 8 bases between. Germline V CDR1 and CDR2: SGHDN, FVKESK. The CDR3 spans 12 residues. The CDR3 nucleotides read TGTGCCAGCAGCCGAGACAGATATGGCTACACCTTC. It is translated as CASSRDRYGYTF.

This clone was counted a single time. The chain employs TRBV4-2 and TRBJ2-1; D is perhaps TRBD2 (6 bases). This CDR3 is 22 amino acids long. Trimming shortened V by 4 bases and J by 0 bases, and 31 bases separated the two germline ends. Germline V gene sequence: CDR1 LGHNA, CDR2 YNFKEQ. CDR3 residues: CASSPRIRVVETAGSSYNEQFF. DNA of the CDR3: TGTGCCAGCAGCCCCCGAATTCGGGTGGTAGAAACAGCGGGCAGCTCCTACAATGAGCAGTTCTTC.

The CDR3 nucleotides read TGTGCCAGCAGCCTGGGCCCTGCGGGAGTCGGCGAGCAGTACTTC. Translated, it gives CASSLGPAGVGEQYF. The V gene is TRBV9, the J gene TRBJ2-7; TRBD2 matches 7 bases. Germline V gene sequence: CDR1 SGDLS, CDR2 YYNGEE. V gave up 4 bases and J gave up 6 bases; unmatched junction bases: 13. The CDR3 extends over 15 amino acids.

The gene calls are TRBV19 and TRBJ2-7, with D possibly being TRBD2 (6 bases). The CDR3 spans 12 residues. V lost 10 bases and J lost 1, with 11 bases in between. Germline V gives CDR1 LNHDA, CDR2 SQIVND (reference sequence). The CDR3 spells CATGGLSYEQYF. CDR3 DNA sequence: TGTGCCACCGGGGGACTGTCCTACGAGCAGTACTTC.

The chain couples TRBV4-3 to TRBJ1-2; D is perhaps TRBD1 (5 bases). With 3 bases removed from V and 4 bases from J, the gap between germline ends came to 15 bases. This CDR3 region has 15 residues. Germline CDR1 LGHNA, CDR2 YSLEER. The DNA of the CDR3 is TGCGCCAGCAGCCAGGCACTACAGGAAACCTATGGCTACACCTTC. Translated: CASSQALQETYGYTF.

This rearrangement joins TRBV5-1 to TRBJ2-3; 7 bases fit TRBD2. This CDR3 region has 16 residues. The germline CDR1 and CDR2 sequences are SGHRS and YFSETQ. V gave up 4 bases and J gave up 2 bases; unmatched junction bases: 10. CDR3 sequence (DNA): TGCGCCAGCAGCCTGTCGGGGGGAGTAAACACAGATACGCAGTATTTT. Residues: CASSLSGGVNTDTQYF.